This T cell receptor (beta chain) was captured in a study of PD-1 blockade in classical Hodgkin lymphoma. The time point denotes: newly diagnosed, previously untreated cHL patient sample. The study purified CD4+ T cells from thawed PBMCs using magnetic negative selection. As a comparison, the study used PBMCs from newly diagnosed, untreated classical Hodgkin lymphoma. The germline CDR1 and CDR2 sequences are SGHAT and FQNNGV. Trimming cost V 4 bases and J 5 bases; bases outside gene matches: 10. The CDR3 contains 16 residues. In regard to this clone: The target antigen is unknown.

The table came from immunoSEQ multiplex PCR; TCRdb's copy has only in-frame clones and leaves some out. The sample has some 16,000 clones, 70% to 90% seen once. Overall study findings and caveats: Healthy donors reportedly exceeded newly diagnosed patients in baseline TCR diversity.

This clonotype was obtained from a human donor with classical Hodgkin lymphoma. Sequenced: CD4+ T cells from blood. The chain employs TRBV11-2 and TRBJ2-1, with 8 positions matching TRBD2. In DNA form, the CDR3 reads TGTGCCAGCAGCTGGACTAGCCCCCCCACACACAATGAGCAGTTCTTC. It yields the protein CASSWTSPPTHNEQFF.